Listed below are T cell receptor beta chains from one sample, sequenced in a study of PD-1 blockade in classical Hodgkin lymphoma. Sequenced by immunoSEQ multiplex PCR; TCRdb stores in-frame clones only, minus some. The data contain 70,000 or so clones, over 85% of them singletons. The specimen was peripheral blood mononuclear cells (PBMCs). These TCRs come from a human donor with classical Hodgkin lymphoma. CDR3s include the opening cysteine and the closing phenylalanine or tryptophan. Fields, in order: V gene, J gene, CDR3 protein.

V gene: TRBV6-4; J gene: TRBJ2-3; CDR3 protein: CASSDSTSGGDTQYF
V gene: TRBV9; J gene: TRBJ2-1; CDR3 protein: CASSAGGYNEQFF
V gene: TRBV5-1; J gene: TRBJ1-1; CDR3 protein: CASSPPSAFRTEAFF
V gene: TRBV19; J gene: TRBJ1-5; CDR3 protein: CASRADRGKASNQPQHF
V gene: TRBV28; J gene: TRBJ2-1; CDR3 protein: CASSELANYNEQFF
V gene: TRBV21-1; J gene: TRBJ1-1; CDR3 protein: CASSKEYRGFGTEAFF
V gene: TRBV28; J gene: TRBJ1-2; CDR3 protein: CASSFRGSYGYTF
V gene: TRBV19; J gene: TRBJ2-1; CDR3 protein: CASTSAGTSGGNEQFF
V gene: TRBV25-1; J gene: TRBJ1-2; CDR3 protein: CASSEYEGYGYTF
V gene: TRBV18; J gene: TRBJ2-2; CDR3 protein: CASSRDRNTGELFF
V gene: TRBV7-9; J gene: TRBJ2-2; CDR3 protein: CASSLVPGDSTGELFF
V gene: TRBV25-1; J gene: TRBJ1-5; CDR3 protein: CASSPGSNQPQHF
V gene: TRBV6-1; J gene: TRBJ1-2; CDR3 protein: CASSVSGDGYTF
V gene: TRBV10-3; J gene: TRBJ1-6; CDR3 protein: CAIRTGEGDNSPLHF
V gene: TRBV6-5; J gene: TRBJ2-6; CDR3 protein: CASSSEPGANVLTF
V gene: TRBV28; J gene: TRBJ1-4; CDR3 protein: CASTYGGRNEKLFF
V gene: TRBV5-4; J gene: TRBJ2-1; CDR3 protein: CASSLLLAAYNEQFF
V gene: TRBV5-1; J gene: TRBJ1-2; CDR3 protein: CASSKGTGFEMVYGYTF
V gene: TRBV5-1; J gene: TRBJ2-7; CDR3 protein: CASSFSLQGSLGSYEQYF
V gene: TRBV19; J gene: TRBJ2-7; CDR3 protein: CASSPGTGNYEQYF
V gene: TRBV6-9; J gene: TRBJ2-1; CDR3 protein: CASSPGTEQFF
V gene: TRBV5-1; J gene: TRBJ2-1; CDR3 protein: CASSLVGGLASEQFF
V gene: TRBV2; J gene: TRBJ2-7; CDR3 protein: CASRPGLAGSAYEQYF
V gene: TRBV6-6; J gene: TRBJ2-5; CDR3 protein: CASSYTGGISRDQYF
V gene: TRBV6-5; J gene: TRBJ2-7; CDR3 protein: CASSYSGLVSSYEQYF
V gene: TRBV7-7; J gene: TRBJ1-1; CDR3 protein: CASSLDWASTEAFF
V gene: TRBV7-2; J gene: TRBJ2-2; CDR3 protein: CASSLENSDPNTGELFF
V gene: TRBV5-1; J gene: TRBJ1-4; CDR3 protein: CASSLRQGNEKLFF
V gene: TRBV4-3; J gene: TRBJ2-3; CDR3 protein: CASSQEARGGPDTQYF
V gene: TRBV18; J gene: TRBJ1-1; CDR3 protein: CASSWGTGESNTEAFF
V gene: TRBV11-2; J gene: TRBJ1-1; CDR3 protein: CASSLASQGGEAFF
V gene: TRBV9; J gene: TRBJ2-7; CDR3 protein: CASSVEGQPSYEQYF
V gene: TRBV4-1; J gene: TRBJ1-2; CDR3 protein: CASSQGDRAYYTF
V gene: TRBV15; J gene: TRBJ2-7; CDR3 protein: CATSRVRDTGTYEQYF
V gene: TRBV5-8; J gene: TRBJ2-3; CDR3 protein: CASSRAWTSGVTDTQYF
V gene: TRBV4-1; J gene: TRBJ2-1; CDR3 protein: CASSQETAAGVNEQFF
V gene: TRBV7-2; J gene: TRBJ2-2; CDR3 protein: CASSLVSGSTGELFF
V gene: TRBV30; J gene: TRBJ1-5; CDR3 protein: CAWTGNSNQPQHF